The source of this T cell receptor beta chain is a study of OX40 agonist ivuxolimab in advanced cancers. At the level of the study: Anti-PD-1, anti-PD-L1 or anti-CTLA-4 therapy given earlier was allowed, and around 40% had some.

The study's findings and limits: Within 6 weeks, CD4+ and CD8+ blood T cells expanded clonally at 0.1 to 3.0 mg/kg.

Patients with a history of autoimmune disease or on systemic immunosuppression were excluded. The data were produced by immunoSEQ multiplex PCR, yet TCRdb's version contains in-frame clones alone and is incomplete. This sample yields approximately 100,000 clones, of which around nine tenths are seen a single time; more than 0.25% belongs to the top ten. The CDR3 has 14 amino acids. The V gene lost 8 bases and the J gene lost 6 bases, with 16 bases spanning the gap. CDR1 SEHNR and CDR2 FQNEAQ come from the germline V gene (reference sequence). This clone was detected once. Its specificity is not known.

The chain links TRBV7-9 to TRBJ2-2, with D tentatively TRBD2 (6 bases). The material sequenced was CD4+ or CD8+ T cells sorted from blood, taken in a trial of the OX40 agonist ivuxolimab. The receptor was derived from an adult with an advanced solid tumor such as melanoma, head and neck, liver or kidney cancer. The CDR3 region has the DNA TGTGCCAGCGTACCCAGGTCGGGGGCCGGGGAGCTGTTTTTT. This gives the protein CASVPRSGAGELFF.